This TCR beta chain was captured in a study of cytomegalovirus exposure and HLA in healthy donors. Study in general: Roughly 180 million T cells yielded 120 million or so unique TCR beta sequences, as an earlier analysis found.

Study outcomes and limitations: A few CMV-associated chains were confirmed in vitro to be specific for CMV antigens. In an earlier analysis, most TCR beta V segments were productive about 87% or about 30% of the time. Analyses of presence and absence presupposed an approximately uniform sequencing depth across donors.

Comment on this clone: Its antigen is still unknown.

V shed 5 bases, J shed 5 bases, and the junction held 13 bases outside the gene matches. The CDR3 runs 16 residues. CDR1 and CDR2 from the germline V gene are SGHTA and FQGTGA. Both 60 Vbeta primers and 13 Jbeta primers went into the PCR. TCRdb's copy holds only in-frame clones and misses some; the assay was immunoSEQ multiplex PCR. This sample has about 180,000 clones, with about 80% found just once. This sequence was found in a woman aged 55-70 years in good health and CMV-seropositive. This rearrangement joins TRBV7-3 to TRBJ2-5; TRBD2 matches at 8 bases. The sequencing sample was made of PBMCs. The CDR3 coding sequence is TGTGCCAGCAGCCCCGGGGGGGGGAGAGCGGTGGAGACCCAGTACTTC. Translating gives CASSPGGGRAVETQYF.